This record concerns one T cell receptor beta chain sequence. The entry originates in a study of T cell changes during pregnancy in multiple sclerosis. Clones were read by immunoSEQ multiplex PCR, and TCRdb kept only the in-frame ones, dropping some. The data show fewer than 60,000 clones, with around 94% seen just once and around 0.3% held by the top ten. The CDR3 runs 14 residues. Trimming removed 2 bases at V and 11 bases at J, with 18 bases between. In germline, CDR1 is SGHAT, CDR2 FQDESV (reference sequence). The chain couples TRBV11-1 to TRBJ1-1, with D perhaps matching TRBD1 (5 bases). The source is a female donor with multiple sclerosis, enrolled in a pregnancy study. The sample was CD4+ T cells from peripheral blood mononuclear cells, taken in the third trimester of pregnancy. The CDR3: CASSLQGGILMAFF. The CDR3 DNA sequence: TGTGCCAGCAGCTTACAGGGAGGGATCTTAATGGCTTTCTTT.